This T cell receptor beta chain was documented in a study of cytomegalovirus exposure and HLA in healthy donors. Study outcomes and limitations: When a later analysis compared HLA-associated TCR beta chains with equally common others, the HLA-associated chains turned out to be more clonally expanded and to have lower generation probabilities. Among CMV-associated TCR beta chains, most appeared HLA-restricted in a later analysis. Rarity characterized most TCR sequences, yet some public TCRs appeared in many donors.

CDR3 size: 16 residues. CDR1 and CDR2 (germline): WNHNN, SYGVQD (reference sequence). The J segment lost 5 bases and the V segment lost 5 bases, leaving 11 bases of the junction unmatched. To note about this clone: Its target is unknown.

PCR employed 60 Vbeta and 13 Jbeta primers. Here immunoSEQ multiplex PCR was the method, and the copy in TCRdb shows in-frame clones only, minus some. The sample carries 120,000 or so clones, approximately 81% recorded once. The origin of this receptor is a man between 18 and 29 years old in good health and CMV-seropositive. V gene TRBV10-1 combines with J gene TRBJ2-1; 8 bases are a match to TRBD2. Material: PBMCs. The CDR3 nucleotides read TGCGCCAGCAGTCCTCTAAAACTAGCGGCGGACAATGAGCAGTTCTTC. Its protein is CASSPLKLAADNEQFF.